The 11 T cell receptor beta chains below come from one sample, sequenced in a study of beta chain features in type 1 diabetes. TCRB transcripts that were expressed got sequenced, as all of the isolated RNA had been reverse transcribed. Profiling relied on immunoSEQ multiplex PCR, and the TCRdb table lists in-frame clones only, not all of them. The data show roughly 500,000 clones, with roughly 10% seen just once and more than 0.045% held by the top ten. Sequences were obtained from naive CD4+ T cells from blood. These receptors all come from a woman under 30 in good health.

CDR3: CASSHAGNSYEQYF. The CDR3 DNA follows: TGCGCCAGCAGCCATGCAGGAAACTCCTACGAGCAGTACTTC. The chain couples TRBV4-3 to TRBJ2-7; no firm D call. The CDR3 has 14 residues. The V end was cut by 3 bases, the J end by 0 bases, with 9 bases between. Per germline, CDR1 LGHNA and CDR2 YSLEER.

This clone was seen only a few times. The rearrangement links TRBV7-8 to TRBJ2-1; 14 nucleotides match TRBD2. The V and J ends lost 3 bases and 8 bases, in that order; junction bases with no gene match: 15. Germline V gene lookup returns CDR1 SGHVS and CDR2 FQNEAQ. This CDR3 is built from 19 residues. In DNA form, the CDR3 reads TGTGCCAGCAGCTTTAGTGTCCTGCCGGGACTAGCGGGAGAAGATGAGCAGTTCTTC. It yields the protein CASSFSVLPGLAGEDEQFF.

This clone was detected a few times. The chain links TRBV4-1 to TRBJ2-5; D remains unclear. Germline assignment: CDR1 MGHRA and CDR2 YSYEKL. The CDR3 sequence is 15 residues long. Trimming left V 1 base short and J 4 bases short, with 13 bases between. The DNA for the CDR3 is TGCGCCAGCAGCCAAGTACGCCAGCCTGGAGAGACCCAGTACTTC. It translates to CASSQVRQPGETQYF.

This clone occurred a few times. In DNA, the CDR3 is TGCGCCAGCAGTCCTAACGTGGGATCCGAGCAGTACGTC. It codes for CASSPNVGSEQYV. The V gene is TRBV4-3, the J gene TRBJ2-7; D is uncertain. The CDR3 consists of 13 residues. Germline CDR1 LGHNA, CDR2 YSLEER. The V and J ends lost 6 bases and 6 bases respectively, with 15 bases between them.

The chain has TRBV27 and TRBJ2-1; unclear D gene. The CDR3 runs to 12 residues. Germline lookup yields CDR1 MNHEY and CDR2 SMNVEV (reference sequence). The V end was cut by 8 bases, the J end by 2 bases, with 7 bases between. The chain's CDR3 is CASGAAYNEQFF. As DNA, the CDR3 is TGTGCCAGCGGAGCTGCCTACAATGAGCAGTTCTTC.

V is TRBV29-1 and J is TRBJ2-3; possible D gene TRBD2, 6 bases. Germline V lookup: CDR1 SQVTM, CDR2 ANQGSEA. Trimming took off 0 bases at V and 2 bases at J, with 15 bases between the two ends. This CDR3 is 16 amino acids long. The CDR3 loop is CSVEDWVGGPTDTQYF. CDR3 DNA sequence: TGCAGCGTTGAAGATTGGGTAGGAGGGCCCACAGATACGCAGTATTTT.

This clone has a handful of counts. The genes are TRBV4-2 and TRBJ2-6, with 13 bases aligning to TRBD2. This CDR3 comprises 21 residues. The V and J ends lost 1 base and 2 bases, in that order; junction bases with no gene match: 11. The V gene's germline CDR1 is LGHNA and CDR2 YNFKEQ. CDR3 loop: CASSQGGLTSGRPPGANVLTF. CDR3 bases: TGTGCCAGCAGCCAAGGAGGCTTGACTAGCGGGAGGCCTCCTGGGGCCAACGTCCTGACTTTC.

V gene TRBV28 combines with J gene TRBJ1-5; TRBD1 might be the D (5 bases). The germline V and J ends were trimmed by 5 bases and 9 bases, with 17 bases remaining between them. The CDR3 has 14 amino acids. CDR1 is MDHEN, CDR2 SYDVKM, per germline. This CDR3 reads CASSTQGTAGPQHF. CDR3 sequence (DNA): TGTGCCAGCAGTACCCAGGGAACCGCCGGGCCCCAGCATTTT.

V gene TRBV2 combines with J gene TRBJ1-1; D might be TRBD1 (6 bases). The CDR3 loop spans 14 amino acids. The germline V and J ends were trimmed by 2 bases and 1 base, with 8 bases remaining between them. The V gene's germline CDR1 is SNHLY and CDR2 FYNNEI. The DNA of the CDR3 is TGTGCCAGCAGTGAACAGACAGGGAACACTGAAGCTTTCTTT. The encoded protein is CASSEQTGNTEAFF. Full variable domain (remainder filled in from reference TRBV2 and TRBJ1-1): EPEVTQTPSHQVTQMGQEVILRCVPISNHLYFYWYRQILGQKVEFLVSFYNNEISEKSEIFDDQFSVERPDGSNFTLKIRSTKLEDSAMYFCASSEQTGNTEAFFGQGTRLTVV.

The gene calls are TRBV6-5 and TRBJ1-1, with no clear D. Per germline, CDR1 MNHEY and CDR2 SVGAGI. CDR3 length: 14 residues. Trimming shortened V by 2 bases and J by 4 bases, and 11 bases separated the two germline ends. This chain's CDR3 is CASSYGGVSTEAFF. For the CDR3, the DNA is TGTGCCAGCAGTTACGGCGGCGTGAGCACTGAAGCTTTCTTT.

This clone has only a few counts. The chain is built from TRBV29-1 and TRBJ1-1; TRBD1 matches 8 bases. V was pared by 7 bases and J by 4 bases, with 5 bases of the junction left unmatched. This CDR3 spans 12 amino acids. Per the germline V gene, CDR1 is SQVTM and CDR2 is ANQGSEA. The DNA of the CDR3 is TGCAGCGCAGGGGGCCCGGCCACTGAAGCTTTCTTT. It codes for CSAGGPATEAFF.